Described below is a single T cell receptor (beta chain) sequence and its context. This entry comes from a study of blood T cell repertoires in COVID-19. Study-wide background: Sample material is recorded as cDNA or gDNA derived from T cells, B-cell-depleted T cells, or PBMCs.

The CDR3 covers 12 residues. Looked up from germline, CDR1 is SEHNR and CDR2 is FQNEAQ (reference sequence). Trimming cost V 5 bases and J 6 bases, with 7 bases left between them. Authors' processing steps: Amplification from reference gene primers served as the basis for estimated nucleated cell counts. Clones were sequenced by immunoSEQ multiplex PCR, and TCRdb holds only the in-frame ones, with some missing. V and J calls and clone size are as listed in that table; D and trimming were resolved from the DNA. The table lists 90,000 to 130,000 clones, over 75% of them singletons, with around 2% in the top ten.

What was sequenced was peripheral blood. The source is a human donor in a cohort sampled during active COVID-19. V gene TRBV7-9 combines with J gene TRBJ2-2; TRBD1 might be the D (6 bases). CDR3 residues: CASSNRAGELFF. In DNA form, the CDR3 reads TGTGCCAGCAGCAACAGGGCCGGGGAGCTGTTTTTT.